This T cell receptor (beta chain) was documented in a study of shared clonotypes between healthy human individuals. Profiling relied on immunoSEQ multiplex PCR, and the TCRdb table lists in-frame clones only, not all of them. The sample yields around 330,000 clones, 74% seen once. Germline CDR1 and CDR2: SGHKS and YYEKEE (reference sequence). The CDR3 is made up of 15 amino acids. The V gene end was trimmed by 4 bases and the J gene end by 1 base; junction bases not matched to a gene: 3. Sequencing was done on a sample of memory CD4+ T cells sorted from blood. Indicated subset: CD45RA-negative fraction. The gene calls are TRBV5-5 and TRBJ2-5, with TRBD1 matching 11 bases. The sequence derives from a man under 40 in good health. CDR3 sequence reads: CASSGGTGGQETQYF. The DNA of the CDR3 is TGTGCCAGCAGCGGGGGGACAGGGGGCCAAGAGACCCAGTACTTC. Full variable domain (outside the CDR3, taken from reference TRBV5-5 and TRBJ2-5): DAGVTQSPTHLIKTRGQQVTLRCSPISGHKSVSWYQQVLGQGPQFIFQYYEKEERGRGNFPDRFSARQFPNYSSELNVNALLLGDSALYLCASSGGTGGQETQYFGPGTRLLVL.